The next 22 T cell receptor beta chains were all read from a single sample in a study of cytomegalovirus exposure and HLA in healthy donors. In the PCR, 60 Vbeta and 13 Jbeta primers were used. The table came from immunoSEQ multiplex PCR; TCRdb's copy has only in-frame clones and leaves some out. Of about 160,000 clones listed, approximately 80% are singletons. The sequenced material came from PBMCs. The origin of the receptors is a woman aged 30 to 39 in good health and CMV-seropositive.

This clone was detected only a few times. J is TRBJ1-2 and V is TRBV4-3; D might be TRBD1 (5 bases). The CDR3 runs to 17 residues. Germline CDR1 LGHNA, CDR2 YSLEER. The germline V and J ends were trimmed by 1 base and 1 base, with 16 bases remaining between them. CDR3 in amino acids: CASSQGIGGHLNYGYTF. CDR3 bases: TGCGCCAGCAGCCAAGGAATCGGCGGACATCTTAACTATGGCTACACCTTC.

The J gene is TRBJ1-1, the V gene TRBV5-8; the match to TRBD1 covers 10 bases. V trimming: 8 bases; J trimming: 4 bases; junction bases outside the gene matches: 8. Germline lookup yields CDR1 SGHTS and CDR2 YDEGEE. This CDR3 comprises 14 residues. The CDR3 coding sequence is TGTGCCAGTGGGGGACAGGGGAGAGGCACTGAAGCTTTCTTT. It specifies CASGGQGRGTEAFF.

This clone was counted a single time. CDR3 protein: CAIRGRGTSGNTSTDTQYF. DNA of the CDR3: TGTGCGATTCGGGGGCGAGGGACTAGCGGGAATACTAGCACAGATACGCAGTATTTT. This chain connects TRBV10-3 to TRBJ2-3, with 13 bases lining up with TRBD2. This CDR3 has 19 residues. The germline CDR1 and CDR2 sequences are ENHRY and SYGVKD.

V and J are TRBV4-1 and TRBJ1-2; 7 nucleotides line up with TRBD1. Trimming at V came to 2 bases and at J to 5 bases, leaving 17 bases not matched to a gene. Per germline, CDR1 MGHRA and CDR2 YSYEKL. The CDR3 sequence is 18 residues long. CDR3: CASSQQLPTGHEGYGYTF. The CDR3 nucleotides read TGCGCCAGCAGCCAACAACTCCCGACAGGGCACGAGGGGTATGGCTACACCTTC.

The genes are TRBV5-4 and TRBJ1-1; D possibly corresponds to TRBD1 (6 bases). CDR1 is SGHNT, CDR2 YYREEE, per germline (reference sequence). V lost 3 bases, J lost 1 base, and 13 bases lay in between. CDR3 length: 15 amino acids. In nucleotides, the CDR3 is TGTGCCAGCAGCTCCCCAGGGGTAGCGAACACTGAAGCTTTCTTT. The encoded protein is CASSSPGVANTEAFF. The full variable domain, rest sourced from reference TRBV5-4 and TRBJ1-1, is ETGVTQSPTHLIKTRGQQVTLRCSSQSGHNTVSWYQQALGQGPQFIFQYYREEENGRGNFPPRFSGLQFPNYSSELNVNALELDDSALYLCASSSPGVANTEAFFGQGTRLTVV.

The J gene is TRBJ2-3, the V gene TRBV9; D perhaps matches TRBD1 (5 bases). V was shortened by 0 bases and J by 1 base, with 9 bases between the two germline ends. CDR3 length equals 15 residues. CDR1 and CDR2 from the germline V gene are SGDLS and YYNGEE. CDR3 nucleotides: TGTGCCAGCAGCGTAGAGGGGATTCGCACAGATACGCAGTATTTT. Protein product: CASSVEGIRTDTQYF.

The rearrangement joins TRBV5-1 to TRBJ2-7, with D possibly matching TRBD1 (6 bases). The CDR3 spans 15 residues. Trimming stripped 1 base from V and 4 bases from J, with 15 bases between. Germline loops: CDR1 SGHRS, CDR2 YFSETQ. The chain's CDR3 is CASSLSQGRKYEQYF. The CDR3 DNA reads TGCGCCAGCAGCTTGAGTCAGGGGAGAAAGTACGAGCAGTACTTC.

This rearrangement joins TRBV6-4 to TRBJ2-1, with 8 positions matching TRBD2. Unmatched junction bases numbered 5, after V lost 3 bases and J lost 4 bases. The CDR3 runs to 15 residues. Germline V gives CDR1 MRHNA, CDR2 SNTAGT. The CDR3 nucleotides read TGTGCCAGCAGTGAAGACGGGGGGGTTTACAATGAGCAGTTCTTC. Translation gives CASSEDGGVYNEQFF.

V is TRBV27 and J is TRBJ1-6; D ambiguous. Germline loops: CDR1 MNHEY, CDR2 SMNVEV (reference sequence). Trimming removed 4 bases from V and 0 bases from J, with 4 bases in between. The CDR3 spans 14 residues. The CDR3 DNA follows: TGTGCCAGCAGTTCCATCTCCTATAATTCACCCCTCCACTTT. It translates to CASSSISYNSPLHF.

The gene calls are TRBV9 and TRBJ1-2, with 9 bases fitting TRBD1. In germline, CDR1 is SGDLS, CDR2 YYNGEE. V lost 0 bases, J lost 8 bases, and 8 bases stayed unmatched. This CDR3 region has 15 residues. As DNA, the CDR3 is TGTGCCAGCAGCGTAGACAGGGGGCGCTGGGAAGGCTACACCTTC. Translated: CASSVDRGRWEGYTF.

The V call is TRBV10-1, the J call TRBJ2-3; the match to TRBD2 covers 8 bases. Losses at the gene ends were 3 bases for V and 2 bases for J; bases not matched to a gene: 13. The CDR3 contains 18 residues. CDR1 is WNHNN and CDR2 is SYGVQD in the germline V gene (reference sequence). CDR3 DNA: TGCGCCAGCAGTGAACCAAGGCGGGGGGCAGCGGCCACAGATACGCAGTATTTT. It yields the protein CASSEPRRGAAATDTQYF.

The chain recombines TRBV5-1 with TRBJ2-2; the D is unclear. The CDR3 is 14 residues long. Germline V gene lookup returns CDR1 SGHRS and CDR2 YFSETQ. V lost 4 bases to trimming and J lost 3 bases, with 10 bases between them. The CDR3 DNA sequence: TGCGCCAGCAGCGTCCCCCTCGACACCGGGGAGCTGTTTTTT. This sequence encodes CASSVPLDTGELFF.

The sample holds a few counts of this clone. The CDR3 nucleotides read TGTGCCAGCGCCCGAACGGGGAATGAAAAACTGTTTTTT. It codes for CASARTGNEKLFF. The J gene is TRBJ1-4, the V gene TRBV6-1; unclear D gene. This CDR3 is built from 13 residues. V was trimmed by 8 bases and J by 5 bases, leaving 12 bases between them. CDR1 is MNHNS and CDR2 is SASEGT in the germline V gene.

The J gene is TRBJ2-5, the V gene TRBV7-6; TRBD1 matches at 10 bases. The germline gives CDR1 SGHVS, CDR2 FNYEAQ. Trimming removed 5 bases from V and 5 bases from J; junction bases left unmatched: 5. The CDR3 extends over 14 amino acids. CDR3 sequence (DNA): TGTGCCAGCAGCCTGACAGGGGGCGGGGAGACCCAGTACTTC. It translates to CASSLTGGGETQYF.

The V and J genes are TRBV2 and TRBJ1-1, with TRBD1 identical over 8 bases. The CDR3 totals 14 residues. V shed 6 bases, J shed 5 bases, and the junction held 8 bases outside the gene matches. Germline V gene lookup returns CDR1 SNHLY and CDR2 FYNNEI. CDR3 bases: TGTGCCAGCAGATTTTGGACAGGGAGGACTGAAGCTTTCTTT. It translates to CASRFWTGRTEAFF. Variable domain in full (rest from reference TRBV2 and TRBJ1-1): EPEVTQTPSHQVTQMGQEVILRCVPISNHLYFYWYRQILGQKVEFLVSFYNNEISEKSEIFDDQFSVERPDGSNFTLKIRSTKLEDSAMYFCASRFWTGRTEAFFGQGTRLTVV.

The rearrangement links TRBV2 to TRBJ1-5; 7 positions match TRBD1. V shed 3 bases and J 8 bases; nucleotides not matched to a gene: 10. This CDR3 contains 15 residues. Germline V gene lookup returns CDR1 SNHLY and CDR2 FYNNEI. CDR3 in amino acids: CASSERQGIHKPQHF. Written as DNA, the CDR3 is TGTGCCAGCAGTGAGAGACAGGGAATACACAAGCCCCAGCATTTT. The variable domain in full, with the rest retrieved from reference TRBV2 and TRBJ1-5, is EPEVTQTPSHQVTQMGQEVILRCVPISNHLYFYWYRQILGQKVEFLVSFYNNEISEKSEIFDDQFSVERPDGSNFTLKIRSTKLEDSAMYFCASSERQGIHKPQHFGDGTRLSIL.

On this clone itself: Germline and junction disagree at one end, which may indicate a read error. The chain combines TRBV10-3 with TRBJ1-1; 9 positions agree with TRBD1. Germline V CDR1 and CDR2: ENHRY, SYGVKD. This CDR3 has 13 residues. The chain's CDR3 is CATRDRVNTEASF. The CDR3 DNA is TGTGCCACTAGGGACAGGGTGAACACTGAAGCTTCCTTT.

The chain couples TRBV10-3 to TRBJ1-1; D not certain. The V gene lost 7 bases and the J gene lost 3 bases, with 15 bases spanning the gap. Germline V lookup: CDR1 ENHRY, CDR2 SYGVKD. This CDR3 is built from 14 residues. The CDR3 region has the DNA TGTGCCATCACTACCGAAGGCCGGGACACTGAAGCTTTCTTT. Encoded protein: CAITTEGRDTEAFF.

The chain employs TRBV9 and TRBJ2-3, with 9 bases aligning to TRBD1. CDR3 size: 14 residues. Germline lookup yields CDR1 SGDLS and CDR2 YYNGEE. J was trimmed by 8 bases and V by 0 bases; bases with no gene match: 4. CDR3: CASSVGDRASTQYF. The CDR3 DNA is TGTGCCAGCAGCGTAGGGGACAGGGCGAGTACGCAGTATTTT.

The chain is built from TRBV4-2 and TRBJ2-5, with 14 bases identical to TRBD2. The length of the CDR3 is 16 residues. With V trimmed by 4 bases and J by 1 base, 2 bases remained unmatched. Looked up from germline, CDR1 is LGHNA and CDR2 is YNFKEQ. This chain's CDR3 is CASSRGLAGAQETQYF. The CDR3, as DNA: TGTGCCAGCAGCCGGGGACTAGCGGGGGCCCAAGAGACCCAGTACTTC.

The chain has TRBV6-6 and TRBJ2-4; perhaps TRBD2 as D (5 bases). Germline V gene lookup returns CDR1 MNHNY and CDR2 SVGAGI (reference sequence). This CDR3 contains 12 residues. Trimming left V 0 bases short and J 9 bases short, with 6 bases between. CDR3 coding DNA: TGTGCCAGCAGTTACTCACGGGGCATTCAGTACTTC. Translation: CASSYSRGIQYF.

This chain links TRBV27 with TRBJ1-1; D remains ambiguous. From germline, CDR1 is MNHEY and CDR2 SMNVEV (reference sequence). Trimming left V 6 bases short and J 2 bases short, with 19 bases between. The length of the CDR3 is 16 residues. CDR3 nucleotide sequence: TGTGCCAGCAGCCCCTCCGAGGGAGACTTAAACACTGAAGCTTTCTTT. It is translated as CASSPSEGDLNTEAFF.